Following are 7 T cell receptor beta chains from one sample sequenced in a study of blood T cell repertoires in COVID-19. The table came from immunoSEQ multiplex PCR; TCRdb's copy has only in-frame clones and leaves some out. Of fewer than 350,000 clones listed, about nine tenths were seen once; the top ten hold 9.5% to 10%. The source material was peripheral blood. Receptors were obtained from a young man with COVID-19, enrolled during active disease.

This sequence joins TRBV30 and TRBJ2-7; TRBD1 aligns across 10 bases. CDR1 and CDR2 (germline): GTSNPN, SVGIG (reference sequence). This CDR3 contains 13 residues. V shed 4 bases, J shed 5 bases, and the junction held 5 bases outside the gene matches. CDR3 bases: TGTGCCTGGACCACCGGGACAGGGGACGAGCAGTACTTC. Protein product: CAWTTGTGDEQYF.

This chain connects TRBV27 to TRBJ1-1; no definite D call. CDR1 MNHEY and CDR2 SMNVEV come from the germline V gene (reference sequence). The CDR3 has 13 residues. Trimming removed 3 bases from V and 5 bases from J, with 10 bases in between. The CDR3 nucleotides are TGTGCCAGCAGTTTCGGGTCGGGGACTGAAGCTTTCTTT. Protein product: CASSFGSGTEAFF.

The V and J genes are TRBV24-1 and TRBJ2-3; 12 bases line up with TRBD1. The CDR3 is made up of 17 amino acids. V shed 5 bases, J shed 5 bases, and the junction held 10 bases outside the gene matches. The germline V gene encodes CDR1 KGHDR and CDR2 SFDVKD. The CDR3 DNA reads as TGTGCCACCAGTGGAACTCCGGGACAGGGGGCAATAGATACGCAGTATTTT. The encoded protein is CATSGTPGQGAIDTQYF.

The genes are TRBV27 and TRBJ2-7; tentatively, D is TRBD1 (6 bases). CDR3 size: 16 residues. CDR1 is MNHEY and CDR2 is SMNVEV in the germline V gene (reference sequence). V was shortened by 3 bases and J by 0 bases, with 15 bases between the two germline ends. The CDR3 coding sequence is TGTGCCAGCAGTTTCTCCAGGGGCACCATCTCCTACGAGCAGTACTTC. This sequence encodes CASSFSRGTISYEQYF.

The V and J genes are TRBV5-5 and TRBJ1-2; weak D call: TRBD1 (6 bases). V was pared by 4 bases and J by 5 bases, with 18 bases between. The germline V gene encodes CDR1 SGHKS and CDR2 YYEKEE (reference sequence). The CDR3 runs to 15 residues. The DNA of the CDR3 is TGTGCCAGCAGCCTAGGACAGACCAAAGGATATGGCTACACCTTC. This codes for CASSLGQTKGYGYTF.

The V call is TRBV5-1, the J call TRBJ1-2, with D unresolved. Germline-derived CDR1 and CDR2 are SGHRS and YFSETQ. The CDR3 consists of 14 residues. The V end was cut by 0 bases, the J end by 0 bases, with 6 bases between. Here the CDR3 DNA reads TGCGCCAGCAGCTTGGGCAGTTCTAACTATGGCTACACCTTC. Residues: CASSLGSSNYGYTF.

The chain is built from TRBV5-1 and TRBJ2-3, with TRBD2 as a possible D gene (6 bases). CDR1 SGHRS and CDR2 YFSETQ come from the germline V gene. This CDR3 has 11 residues. Trimming stripped 4 bases from V and 8 bases from J, with 8 bases between. The CDR3 spells CASSQEGTQYF. DNA for the CDR3: TGCGCCAGCAGCCAGGAGGGTACGCAGTATTTT.